This T cell receptor (beta chain) derives from a study of post-analysis software for immune sequencing data. A remark on this clonotype: Antigen: not known.

General study results and limits: F measure grouped same-batch samples tightly together. Five or six TRBV segments, TRBV5-6, TRBV5-1 and TRBV20-1 among them, were found more frequent in patients than controls. Multiple sclerosis patients showed significantly lower normalized Chao1 diversity than controls did.

Presence of unique molecular identifiers characterized the TCR beta cDNA libraries. T cells numbering about 0.9 to 10 million yielded cDNA molecules that totaled roughly 500,000. TCRdb passed the PCR reads through MiXCR, listing each CDR3 protein once. This table has roughly 540,000 distinct CDR3 sequences, roughly 34% appearing once. CDR3 length: 13 amino acids. Trimming removed 3 bases at V and 5 bases at J, with 10 bases between. Germline-derived CDR1 and CDR2 are WSHSY and SAAADI. The sample consisted of blood. The chain combines TRBV10-2 with TRBJ1-2; D possibly corresponds to TRBD1 (5 bases). The receptor comes from a girl aged 2-17 years with multiple sclerosis. The CDR3 loop is CASSDRQNYGYTF. DNA of the CDR3: TGCGCCAGCAGTGATAGACAGAATTATGGCTACACCTTC.